Following are 13 T cell receptor beta chains from one sample sequenced in a study of T cells in Graves' hyperthyroidism and ophthalmopathy. There were TCR beta CDR3 regions amplified from RNA transcripts. The TCR CDR3 was amplified in a first-round RT-PCR using the HTBI primer set. TCRdb reanalysed the multiplex PCR reads using MiXCR and keeps one entry per CDR3 protein. Seen here are 600,000 to 900,000 distinct CDR3 sequences, around 15% observed once, and the top ten hold approximately 8.4%. Specimen: blood. The receptors come from a man aged 18 to 30 with Graves' hyperthyroidism.

This chain links TRBV24-1 with TRBJ2-1; 8 bases line up with TRBD1. Germline V gene data show CDR1 as KGHDR and CDR2 as SFDVKD. The V and J ends lost 2 bases and 7 bases, in that order; junction bases with no gene match: 15. The CDR3 sequence is 18 residues long. CDR3 residues: CATSDYPYTGQGRNEQFF. CDR3 nucleotide sequence: TGTGCCACCAGTGATTACCCCTATACTGGACAGGGTCGAAATGAGCAGTTCTTC.

The chain recombines TRBV28 with TRBJ2-3, with 9 bases fitting TRBD2. The V gene's germline CDR1 is MDHEN and CDR2 SYDVKM. CDR3 length: 20 amino acids. V shed 5 bases, J shed 5 bases, and the junction held 23 bases outside the gene matches. The CDR3 reads CASSPGTLVGREGLLDTQYF. For the CDR3, the DNA is TGTGCCAGCAGTCCCGGGACACTGGTCGGGCGGGAGGGCCTTTTAGATACGCAGTATTTT.

The table lists this clonotype with many counts. The chain links TRBV29-1 to TRBJ2-3, with 11 nucleotides matching TRBD2. Germline-derived CDR1 and CDR2 are SQVTM and ANQGSEA. The CDR3 extends over 14 amino acids. V gave up 5 bases and J gave up 3 bases; unmatched junction bases: 4. The CDR3 sequence is CSVSRTSGTDTQYF. CDR3 sequence (DNA): TGCAGCGTTTCCAGGACTAGCGGGACAGATACGCAGTATTTT.

This clonotype was seen many times. The V and J genes are TRBV7-2 and TRBJ2-7; D is possibly TRBD2 (6 bases). The CDR3 runs 14 residues. Deletions cut 3 bases from V and 6 bases from J, with 15 bases between. CDR1 SGHTA and CDR2 FQGNSA come from the germline V gene. CDR3 protein: CASSLEGPPFEQYF. The CDR3 region has the DNA TGTGCCAGCAGCTTGGAGGGGCCCCCCTTCGAGCAGTACTTC.

The chain couples TRBV4-2 to TRBJ2-1, with D perhaps TRBD1 (5 bases). Trimming removed 2 bases at V and 4 bases at J, with 12 bases between. Germline V lookup: CDR1 LGHNA, CDR2 YNFKEQ. The CDR3 runs to 15 residues. In nucleotides, the CDR3 is TGTGCCAGCAGCCAAAAGGACACAGGATACAATGAGCAGTTCTTC. This codes for CASSQKDTGYNEQFF.

This clonotype was detected many times. V and J are TRBV20-1 and TRBJ1-2, with D possibly being TRBD1 (5 bases). Trimming pared 6 bases from V and 1 base from J, leaving 9 bases between. The CDR3 is 12 residues long. The germline CDR1 and CDR2 sequences are DFQATT and SNEGSKA (reference sequence). This chain's CDR3 is CSAGDGNYGYTF. CDR3 nucleotide sequence: TGCAGTGCGGGGGACGGTAACTATGGCTACACCTTC.

This chain joins TRBV27 and TRBJ1-5; D not certain. The CDR3 extends over 14 amino acids. Germline lookup yields CDR1 MNHEY and CDR2 SMNVEV (reference sequence). Trimming left V 5 bases short and J 6 bases short, with 14 bases between. Here the CDR3 DNA reads TGTGCCAGCAGTCATCCAGGAGGGAGTCAGCCCCAGCATTTT. Residues: CASSHPGGSQPQHF.

With regard to this clonotype: Being one base from a much bigger clone, this may be a read error. This sequence joins TRBV20-1 and TRBJ2-7, with D tentatively TRBD2 (6 bases). Trimming removed 5 bases at V and 3 bases at J, with 17 bases between. CDR3 length: 14 residues. The germline V gene has CDR1 DFQATT and CDR2 SNEGSKA (reference sequence). CDR3 in DNA: TGCAGTGCTCGTATACTAGCCCTTCTCTACGAGCAGTACTTC. It specifies CSARILALLYEQYF.

This chain links TRBV7-9 with TRBJ1-6, with 8 bases aligning to TRBD1. V dropped 5 bases and J dropped 5; count of bases not matched to a gene: 8. Germline-derived CDR1 and CDR2 are SEHNR and FQNEAQ (reference sequence). CDR3 length equals 16 residues. The CDR3: CASSDPQGANNSPLHF. The CDR3 region has the DNA TGTGCCAGCAGCGATCCGCAGGGGGCTAATAATTCACCCCTCCACTTT.

This clonotype was counted a few times. The V and J genes are TRBV20-1 and TRBJ2-1; 7 bases map to TRBD2. The CDR3 contains 13 residues. The V segment lost 7 bases and the J segment 10 bases; nucleotides outside the gene matches: 13. Germline assignment: CDR1 DFQATT and CDR2 SNEGSKA (reference sequence). The CDR3 nucleotides read TGCAGTGTCCCCGGTAGCGGGCGTTTCGAGCAGTTCTTC. Residues: CSVPGSGRFEQFF.

This clonotype was recorded a few times. The gene calls are TRBV13 and TRBJ2-2, with unresolved D. The CDR3 extends over 16 amino acids. The germline V and J ends were trimmed by 1 base and 2 bases, with 11 bases remaining between them. Germline V gene sequence: CDR1 PRHDT, CDR2 FYEKMQ (reference sequence). In DNA form, the CDR3 reads TGTGCCAGCAGCTTAGAGGACGGGCTTAACACCGGGGAGCTGTTTTTT. As protein: CASSLEDGLNTGELFF.

As for this clonotype: The junction and the germline gene differ at one end; a read error may be behind it. This chain joins TRBV28 and TRBJ2-7; 10 nucleotides agree with TRBD2. This CDR3 spans 14 amino acids. Looked up from germline, CDR1 is MDHEN and CDR2 is SYDVKM. CDR3 nucleotides: TGTGCCAGCAATTTAGCGGGAGGAATCCACGAGCAGTACTTC. Residues: CASNLAGGIHEQYF.

The rearrangement links TRBV28 to TRBJ2-4; D is undetermined. V gave up 5 bases and J gave up 1 base, with 12 bases separating them. This CDR3 region has 15 residues. CDR1 and CDR2 (germline): MDHEN, SYDVKM. As DNA, the CDR3 is TGTGCCAGCAGTCCAATTCTGGGGGCCAAAAACATTCAGTACTTC. Encoded protein: CASSPILGAKNIQYF.